A single sample gave rise to the 20 T cell receptor beta chains below, sequenced in a study of T-cell memory formation after mild COVID-19. TCRdb ran MiXCR on the 5' RACE reads and lists one entry per CDR3 protein. The sample has hundreds of thousands of distinct CDR3 sequences, roughly 13% seen once. The sequenced sample was PBMCs or a T cell subset sorted from them (not recorded which). All receptors come from a man aged 18-30 years who had mild COVID-19 (a few samples of this study predate the infection). Cell type and time point are not known.

CDR3 residues: CATSDSATAGDTQYF. The CDR3, as DNA: TGTGCCACCAGTGATTCCGCGACAGCGGGGGATACGCAGTATTTT. V is TRBV24-1 and J is TRBJ2-3; 7 bases are a match to TRBD2. Trimming at V came to 2 bases and at J to 6 bases, leaving 7 bases not matched to a gene. The CDR3 runs 15 residues. Germline V gene sequence: CDR1 KGHDR, CDR2 SFDVKD.

This chain connects TRBV11-2 to TRBJ1-5; maybe TRBD1 (6 bases). Germline V CDR1 and CDR2: SGHAT, FQNNGV. The CDR3 runs 14 residues. V was trimmed by 5 bases and J by 7 bases, leaving 15 bases between them. CDR3 bases: TGTGCCAGCAGCCCTGCAGGGGACGGGCAGCCCCAGCATTTT. The encoded protein is CASSPAGDGQPQHF.

The rearrangement uses TRBV5-8 and TRBJ2-7, with D unclear. CDR3 size: 13 residues. CDR1 and CDR2 (germline): SGHTS, YDEGEE. Trimming removed 4 bases from V and 7 bases from J, with 15 bases in between. The CDR3: CASSPRQSREQYF. DNA for the CDR3: TGTGCCAGCAGCCCCCGGCAGTCGAGGGAGCAGTACTTC.

This clonotype was counted at least ten times. DNA of the CDR3: TGTGCCAGCAGTTCGGGACTTTCCCGTGGGTACGAGCAGTACGTC. Translating it yields CASSSGLSRGYEQYV. The chain couples TRBV12-3 or TRBV12-4 to TRBJ2-7, with D perhaps matching TRBD2 (6 bases). The CDR3 is 15 amino acids. V shed 4 bases and J shed 4 bases, with 17 bases lying between them.

The chain links TRBV11-2 to TRBJ2-7; tentative D call: TRBD1 (5 bases). The germline V gene encodes CDR1 SGHAT and CDR2 FQNNGV. The CDR3 spans 15 residues. The V end was cut by 4 bases, the J end by 4 bases, with 17 bases between. The CDR3: CASSSPGQGKYEQYF. The CDR3 DNA sequence: TGTGCCAGCAGCTCCCCCGGGCAGGGTAAATACGAGCAGTACTTC.

The chain is built from TRBV9 and TRBJ1-2; perhaps TRBD1 as D (5 bases). Germline CDR1 SGDLS, CDR2 YYNGEE. V was trimmed by 1 base and J by 8 bases, leaving 18 bases between them. This CDR3 is 15 amino acids long. CDR3 sequence reads: CASSVSLDGGVGYTF. The DNA for the CDR3 is TGTGCCAGCAGCGTATCCCTGGATGGGGGAGTAGGCTACACCTTC.

The CDR3 here is CASSPSLQPQHF. In DNA, the CDR3 is TGCGCCAGCAGCCCTAGTTTGCAGCCCCAGCATTTT. The chain couples TRBV10-2 to TRBJ1-5; D unresolved. The ends were cut back, 6 bases at V and 7 bases at J, with 10 bases in the middle. CDR1 is WSHSY, CDR2 SAAADI, per germline. The CDR3 length is 12 residues.

This clonotype was seen repeatedly, ten times or more. J is TRBJ2-7 and V is TRBV4-3; TRBD1 is a possible D gene (5 bases). Trimming stripped 0 bases from V and 1 base from J, with 10 bases between. This CDR3 has 15 amino acids. Germline values: CDR1 LGHNA, CDR2 YSLEER. Here the CDR3 DNA reads TGCGCCAGCAGCCAAGATCAGGGAACTTCCTACGAGCAGTACTTC. It encodes CASSQDQGTSYEQYF.

In its sample, this clonotype was seen a few times. The chain recombines TRBV4-1 with TRBJ2-7, with TRBD2 matching 9 bases. Germline CDR1 MGHRA, CDR2 YSYEKL. J gave up 5 bases and V 0 bases, and 8 bases lay outside the gene matches. This CDR3 comprises 16 residues. For the CDR3, the DNA is TGCGCCAGCAGCCAAGATCTAGGAGCGGGGGGCCACGAGCAGTACGTC. Amino acid sequence: CASSQDLGAGGHEQYV.

This clonotype has more than one count but fewer than ten. CDR3 protein: CASSLQGVNYGYTF. CDR3 bases: TGTGCCAGCAGTTTACAGGGCGTTAACTATGGCTACACCTTC. V and J are TRBV12-3 or TRBV12-4 and TRBJ1-2, with D tentatively TRBD1 (5 bases). V was trimmed by 2 bases and J by 1 base, leaving 8 bases between them. The CDR3 is 14 amino acids.

The J gene is TRBJ2-1, the V gene TRBV28; D possibly corresponds to TRBD2 (6 bases). Germline CDR1 reads MDHEN; CDR2 reads SYDVKM. V was trimmed by 4 bases and J by 9 bases, leaving 10 bases between them. The CDR3 totals 12 residues. CDR3 protein: CASSWPGGEQFF. Here the CDR3 DNA reads TGTGCCAGCAGTTGGCCCGGGGGTGAGCAGTTCTTC.

The chain carries TRBV23-1 and TRBJ1-6, with D perhaps TRBD1 (5 bases). TRBV23-1 has ORF status, its function being uncertain. The CDR3 totals 16 residues. With 2 bases removed from V and 7 bases from J, the gap between germline ends came to 15 bases. The CDR3 coding sequence is TGCGCCAGCAGTCAACAGGGTCGGGGTCGGAATTCACCCCTCCACTTT. This codes for CASSQQGRGRNSPLHF.

J is TRBJ1-1 and V is TRBV5-4; TRBD1 might be the D (5 bases). Trimming removed 4 bases from V and 4 bases from J, with 11 bases in between. Looked up from germline, CDR1 is SGHNT and CDR2 is YYREEE (reference sequence). The CDR3 totals 13 residues. The CDR3 protein is CASSPDISTEAFF. CDR3 in DNA: TGTGCCAGCAGCCCGGACATCAGCACTGAAGCTTTCTTT.

The V call is TRBV6-2 or TRBV6-3, the J call TRBJ1-2; weak D call: TRBD1 (5 bases). The CDR3 totals 13 residues. Trimming left V 6 bases short and J 4 bases short, with 12 bases between. Looked up from germline, CDR1 is MNHEY and CDR2 is SVGEGT. The CDR3 coding sequence is TGTGCCAGCAGCGGGGACGGAATCTATGGCTACACCTTC. This translates into CASSGDGIYGYTF.

This chain links TRBV7-6 with TRBJ1-2; tentative D call: TRBD1 (5 bases). The CDR3 contains 16 residues. Germline V lookup: CDR1 SGHVS, CDR2 FNYEAQ. V lost 6 bases, J lost 0 bases, and 17 bases lay in between. This CDR3 reads CASSPGQIRSNYGYTF. DNA for the CDR3: TGTGCCAGCAGTCCAGGACAAATCCGATCTAACTATGGCTACACCTTC.

The sample holds one count of this clonotype. The rearrangement joins TRBV18 to TRBJ1-1; D unclear. Germline assignment: CDR1 KGHSH and CDR2 LQKENI. The germline V and J ends were trimmed by 3 bases and 1 base, with 21 bases remaining between them. The CDR3 contains 18 residues. The CDR3: CASSPSMGNLGGNTEAFF. CDR3 nucleotides: TGTGCCAGCTCACCGAGCATGGGTAATCTAGGTGGGAACACTGAAGCTTTCTTT.

This clonotype has a count of ten or more. This rearrangement joins TRBV24-1 to TRBJ2-3; 9 bases fit TRBD1. Germline loops: CDR1 KGHDR, CDR2 SFDVKD. Trimming removed 7 bases from V and 4 bases from J; junction bases left unmatched: 8. The CDR3 consists of 15 residues. The CDR3 DNA reads TGTGCCACCAGCGACCCGGGACAGGGAGCAGATACGCAGTATTTT. Its protein product is CATSDPGQGADTQYF.

This clonotype was recorded at least ten times. This chain joins TRBV10-2 and TRBJ2-3; 9 nucleotides align to TRBD2. The V segment lost 0 bases and the J segment 2 bases; nucleotides outside the gene matches: 3. CDR1 is WSHSY and CDR2 is SAAADI in the germline V gene. CDR3 size: 16 residues. Here the CDR3 reads CASSESAGGLTDTQYF. The CDR3 DNA reads TGCGCCAGCAGTGAGTCTGCGGGGGGGCTCACAGATACGCAGTATTTT.

The chain carries TRBV5-1 and TRBJ2-3; 12 bases line up with TRBD2. CDR1 SGHRS and CDR2 YFSETQ come from the germline V gene. Trimming cost V 0 bases and J 6 bases; bases outside gene matches: 5. The CDR3 consists of 16 residues. CDR3 region: CASSLASGGATDTQYF. CDR3 DNA: TGCGCCAGCAGCTTGGCTAGCGGGGGGGCCACGGATACGCAGTATTTT.

This clonotype appeared a few times. This chain joins TRBV12-3 or TRBV12-4 and TRBJ1-3, with a possible D match to TRBD1 (5 bases). This CDR3 contains 14 residues. Trimming took off 4 bases at V and 8 bases at J, with 15 bases between the two ends. CDR3 residues: CASSWQGSWDTIYF. In DNA, the CDR3 is TGTGCCAGCAGTTGGCAGGGATCGTGGGACACCATATATTTT.